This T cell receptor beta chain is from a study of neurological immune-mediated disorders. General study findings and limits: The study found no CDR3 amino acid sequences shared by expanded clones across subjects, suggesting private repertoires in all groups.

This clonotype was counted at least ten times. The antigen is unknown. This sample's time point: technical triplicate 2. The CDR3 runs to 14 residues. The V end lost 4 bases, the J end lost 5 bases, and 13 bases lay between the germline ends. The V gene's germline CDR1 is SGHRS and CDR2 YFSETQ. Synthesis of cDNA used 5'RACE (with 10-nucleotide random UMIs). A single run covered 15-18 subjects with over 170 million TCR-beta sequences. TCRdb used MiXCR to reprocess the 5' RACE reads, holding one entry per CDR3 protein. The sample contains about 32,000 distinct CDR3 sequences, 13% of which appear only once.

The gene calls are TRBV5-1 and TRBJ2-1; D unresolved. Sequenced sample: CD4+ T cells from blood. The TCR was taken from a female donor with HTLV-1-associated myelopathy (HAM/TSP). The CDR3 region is CASSSYGRDNEQFF. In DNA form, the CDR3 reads TGCGCCAGCAGCAGCTACGGACGGGACAATGAGCAGTTCTTC.